The T cell receptor (beta chain) described here comes from a study of T cells after yellow fever vaccination. Study-level points and caveats: Abundant clonotypes from the bulk population could get into FACS-sorted repertoires as contaminants. The booster response re-showed most primary clones: roughly 97% CD4, around 87% CD8. The secondary response showed a weaker magnitude and a faster peak, day 5 versus 15.

A 5'RACE template-switching step, the method used to make TCR cDNA, added a universal primer site and UMIs. TCRdb itself ran the 5' RACE reads through MiXCR, one entry per CDR3 protein. This sample yields just under 600,000 distinct CDR3 sequences, of which 13% are seen a single time; about 14% belongs to the top ten. This clonotype occurred a few times. The target antigen is unknown. This CDR3 is 17 amino acids long. The ends lost 3 bases at V and 3 bases at J; junction bases unmatched: 13. In germline, CDR1 is SGHRS, CDR2 YFSETQ. This sequence joins TRBV5-1 and TRBJ2-3; 7 bases match TRBD2. This clonotype was obtained from a man between 25 and 39 years old who received the YFV17D yellow fever vaccine. The sample here was PBMCs, taken on the day of the yellow fever booster vaccination. In nucleotides, the CDR3 is TGCGCCAGCAGCTCTAGGCGCGGGAGCAGGTTGACAGATACGCAGTATTTT. Its protein is CASSSRRGSRLTDTQYF. The entire variable domain, with the rest obtained from reference TRBV5-1 and TRBJ2-3, is as follows: KAGVTQTPRYLIKTRGQQVTLSCSPISGHRSVSWYQQTPGQGLQFLFEYFSETQRNKGNFPGRFSGRQFSNSRSEMNVSTLELGDSALYLCASSSRRGSRLTDTQYFGPGTRLTVL.